Shown below are 19 T cell receptor beta chains from a single sample sequenced in a study of blood T cell repertoires in COVID-19. Profiled with immunoSEQ multiplex PCR; TCRdb holds only in-frame clones, not every one. The sample shows some 220,000 clones, 85% to 90% of them seen only once. What was sequenced was PBMCs or T cells enriched from blood (not recorded which). The receptors shown here come from a woman aged 18-35 years in a cohort exposed to, infected with or recovered from COVID-19 (not recorded which).

This clone appeared once. This chain's CDR3 is CASNQRRRAEQFF. The CDR3 DNA is TGTGCCAGCAATCAAAGACGGAGGGCTGAGCAGTTCTTC. J is TRBJ2-1 and V is TRBV12-3 or TRBV12-4, with TRBD2 as a possible D gene (6 bases). There are 13 residues in the CDR3. The V and J ends lost 7 bases and 9 bases respectively, with 16 bases between them.

This clone was seen a few times. The chain is built from TRBV2 and TRBJ2-6, with a tentative D call TRBD2 (5 bases). CDR3 length: 17 amino acids. Germline lookup yields CDR1 SNHLY and CDR2 FYNNEI. The V end lost 6 bases, the J end lost 0 bases, and 15 bases lay between the germline ends. The CDR3 nucleotides are TGTGCCAGCAGCGGGGTTTCCCACTTCTCTGGGGCCAACGTCCTGACTTTC. Protein: CASSGVSHFSGANVLTF. The variable domain in full, with the rest retrieved from reference TRBV2 and TRBJ2-6, is EPEVTQTPSHQVTQMGQEVILRCVPISNHLYFYWYRQILGQKVEFLVSFYNNEISEKSEIFDDQFSVERPDGSNFTLKIRSTKLEDSAMYFCASSGVSHFSGANVLTFGAGSRLTVL.

The gene calls are TRBV13 and TRBJ2-7, with TRBD1 identical over 9 bases. The V gene's germline CDR1 is PRHDT and CDR2 FYEKMQ (reference sequence). The CDR3 sequence is 19 residues long. V dropped 4 bases and J dropped 2; count of bases not matched to a gene: 18. CDR3 amino acids: CASSSSFILPGQGPYEQYF. The CDR3 nucleotides are TGTGCCAGCAGCTCCTCTTTTATTCTCCCGGGACAGGGCCCCTACGAGCAGTACTTC.

As to this clone: This may arise from a read error, as a much more abundant clone is one base away. This chain joins TRBV2 and TRBJ2-2; D call uncertain. The germline CDR1 and CDR2 sequences are SNHLY and FYNNEI. The CDR3 is 12 amino acids. The V and J ends lost 5 bases and 4 bases respectively, with 5 bases between them. The CDR3 DNA reads as TGTGCCAGCAGTTATAGCACCGGGGAGCTGTTTTTT. Translation: CASSYSTGELFF.

This sequence joins TRBV19 and TRBJ2-5; D perhaps matches TRBD1 (6 bases). CDR3 length: 17 amino acids. Germline lookup yields CDR1 LNHDA and CDR2 SQIVND (reference sequence). With 5 bases removed from V and 1 base from J, the gap between germline ends came to 20 bases. The chain's CDR3 is CASSPGHGLEGQETQYF. The CDR3 DNA reads TGTGCCAGTAGTCCGGGACACGGGCTAGAGGGCCAAGAGACCCAGTACTTC.

Comment on this clone: At the DNA level, this CDR3 is encoded by other sequences in the same sample as well. Written as DNA, the CDR3 is TGCGCCAGCAGCTTGTCTGCGGGAGGGAACACCGGGGAGCTGTTTTTT. Protein: CASSLSAGGNTGELFF. This sequence joins TRBV5-1 and TRBJ2-2, with TRBD2 matching 8 bases. Germline assignment: CDR1 SGHRS and CDR2 YFSETQ. V dropped 1 base and J dropped 1; count of bases not matched to a gene: 3. This CDR3 region has 16 residues.

The chain joins TRBV9 to TRBJ2-1; 8 bases align to TRBD1. The V segment lost 1 base and the J segment 6 bases; nucleotides outside the gene matches: 9. Germline V lookup: CDR1 SGDLS, CDR2 YYNGEE. The CDR3 is 16 amino acids. The CDR3 nucleotides read TGTGCCAGCAGCGTATGTCTGGACAGGGAGTGCAATGAGCAGTTCTTC. This sequence encodes CASSVCLDRECNEQFF.

This clone was seen only once. The rearrangement links TRBV14 to TRBJ2-1, with TRBD2 matching 14 bases. The V and J ends lost 2 bases and 9 bases, in that order; junction bases with no gene match: 9. From germline, CDR1 is SGHDN and CDR2 FVKESK. This CDR3 has 17 amino acids. For the CDR3, the DNA is TGTGCCAGCAGCCAACCTCTCGGGACTAGCGGGAGTAGTGAGCAGTTCTTC. It is translated as CASSQPLGTSGSSEQFF. Supplemented by reference TRBV14 and TRBJ2-1, the full variable domain reads EAGVTQFPSHSVIEKGQTVTLRCDPISGHDNLYWYRRVMGKEIKFLLHFVKESKQDESGMPNNRFLAERTGGTYSTLKVQPAELEDSGVYFCASSQPLGTSGSSEQFFGPGTRLTVL.

The chain employs TRBV7-6 and TRBJ2-5; D might be TRBD2 (6 bases). From germline, CDR1 is SGHVS and CDR2 FNYEAQ. The length of the CDR3 is 15 residues. V lost 2 bases, J lost 1 base, and 11 bases lay in between. CDR3 sequence: CASSLWTTAQETQYF. The CDR3 DNA follows: TGTGCCAGCAGCTTATGGACTACCGCCCAAGAGACCCAGTACTTC.

The chain joins TRBV10-3 to TRBJ2-3; weak D call: TRBD1 (6 bases). This CDR3 is built from 15 residues. The ends were cut back, 4 bases at V and 3 bases at J, with 14 bases in the middle. Per germline, CDR1 ENHRY and CDR2 SYGVKD. The CDR3, as DNA: TGTGCCATCAGTGTAGTACAGGGCGGTACAGATACGCAGTATTTT. Residues: CAISVVQGGTDTQYF.

The chain is built from TRBV19 and TRBJ1-5; unclear D gene. The CDR3 contains 15 residues. In germline, CDR1 is LNHDA, CDR2 SQIVND (reference sequence). V was trimmed by 3 bases and J by 2 bases, leaving 11 bases between them. Here the CDR3 DNA reads TGTGCCAGTAGTATTATTGGGCAGGGCAATCAGCCCCAGCATTTT. Translated, it gives CASSIIGQGNQPQHF.

CDR3 residues: CASSLRQGLISPLHF. CDR3 in DNA: TGTGCCAGCAGCTTACGGCAGGGCTTGATTTCACCCCTCCACTTT. This chain joins TRBV5-8 and TRBJ1-6; D possibly corresponds to TRBD1 (5 bases). V lost 2 bases and J 9 bases, leaving 15 bases between the germline ends. This CDR3 comprises 15 residues. CDR1 and CDR2 from the germline V gene are SGHTS and YDEGEE.

The rearrangement uses TRBV4-1 and TRBJ1-2; TRBD1 is a possible D gene (6 bases). Germline CDR1 is MGHRA and CDR2 is YSYEKL. Deletions cut 1 base from V and 6 bases from J, with 12 bases between. CDR3 size: 14 residues. CDR3 DNA: TGCGCCAGCAGCCAAGTTCCAGGGGCCCATGGCTACACCTTC. Translating gives CASSQVPGAHGYTF.

This clone has a single count. V is TRBV6-5 and J is TRBJ1-1; the match to TRBD1 covers 8 bases. With 10 bases clipped from V and 5 bases from J, the junction kept 6 bases outside the gene matches. This CDR3 is built from 12 residues. Germline values: CDR1 MNHEY, CDR2 SVGAGI. CDR3 loop: CATRQGNTEAFF. CDR3 sequence (DNA): TGTGCCACCCGACAGGGGAATACTGAAGCTTTCTTT.

The gene calls are TRBV29-1 and TRBJ1-2; 8 bases match TRBD1. The CDR3 covers 15 residues. Trimming removed 2 bases from V and 7 bases from J; junction bases left unmatched: 12. Germline V gives CDR1 SQVTM, CDR2 ANQGSEA. CDR3 amino acids: CSVERAADRGSGYTF. The CDR3 DNA sequence: TGCAGCGTTGAAAGGGCCGCTGACAGGGGCAGTGGCTACACCTTC.

This clone was observed a handful of times. The rearrangement links TRBV13 to TRBJ2-5, with TRBD2 matching over 11 bases. With 5 bases clipped from V and 7 bases from J, the junction kept 12 bases outside the gene matches. The CDR3 spans 16 residues. Germline assignment: CDR1 PRHDT and CDR2 FYEKMQ (reference sequence). CDR3: CASSQGSGRAWGTQYF. DNA of the CDR3: TGTGCCAGCAGCCAGGGTAGCGGGAGGGCCTGGGGGACCCAGTACTTC.

The V gene is TRBV24-1, the J gene TRBJ2-1; 7 bases match TRBD2. V shed 6 bases and J 0 bases; nucleotides not matched to a gene: 4. Germline V gene data show CDR1 as KGHDR and CDR2 as SFDVKD. The CDR3 contains 15 residues. CDR3 amino acids: CATSLTGGSYNEQFF. In nucleotides, the CDR3 is TGTGCCACCAGTCTTACGGGAGGCTCCTACAATGAGCAGTTCTTC.

The chain links TRBV28 to TRBJ2-5, with 8 positions matching TRBD1. CDR3 length: 16 residues. CDR1 and CDR2 from the germline V gene are MDHEN and SYDVKM. V lost 6 bases, J lost 2 bases, and 11 bases stayed unmatched. The CDR3 spells CASSQKSWTGQETQYF. The CDR3 DNA is TGTGCCAGCAGCCAAAAGAGCTGGACAGGGCAAGAGACCCAGTACTTC.

V gene TRBV19 combines with J gene TRBJ1-3; D might be TRBD1 (5 bases). Trimming left V 6 bases short and J 0 bases short, with 9 bases between. Germline-derived CDR1 and CDR2 are LNHDA and SQIVND (reference sequence). The CDR3 covers 14 residues. The CDR3 spells CASRFGGSGNTIYF. The DNA of the CDR3 is TGTGCCAGTAGGTTCGGGGGCTCTGGAAACACCATATATTTT.